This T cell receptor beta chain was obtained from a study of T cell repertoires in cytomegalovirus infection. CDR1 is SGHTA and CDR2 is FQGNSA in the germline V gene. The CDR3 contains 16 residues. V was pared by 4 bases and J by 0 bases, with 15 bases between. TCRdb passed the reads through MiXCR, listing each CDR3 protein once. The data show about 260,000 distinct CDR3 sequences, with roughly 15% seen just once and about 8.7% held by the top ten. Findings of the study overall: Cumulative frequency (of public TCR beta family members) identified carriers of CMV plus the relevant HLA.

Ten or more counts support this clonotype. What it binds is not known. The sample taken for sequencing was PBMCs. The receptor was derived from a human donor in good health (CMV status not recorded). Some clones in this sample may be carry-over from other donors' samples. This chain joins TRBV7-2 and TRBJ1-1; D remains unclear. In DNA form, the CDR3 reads TGTGCCAGCAGCTACGATCATTGGATTATGAACACTGAAGCTTTCTTT. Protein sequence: CASSYDHWIMNTEAFF.